This entry is about one TCR beta chain. Its antigen is unknown. The record has no base qualities; no much larger clone is one base away. The library was prepared using the immunoSEQ multiplex PCR assay. In its TCRdb copy, this immuneACCESS table keeps in-frame sequences only and misses some clones. Where compared with another copy, unresolved V genes explain less than half of these, and the others have no known cause. The sample includes about 32,000 clones, with roughly nine tenths observed a single time. The ten largest clonotypes hold 0.75% to 0.9% of the sample. The germline V gene sets CDR1 to KGHSH and CDR2 to LQKENI. There are 13 amino acids in the CDR3, from cysteine to phenylalanine inclusive. Only the CDR3 portion is preserved as DNA: 39 bases, with reading frame beginning at the first base. At the junction V is shortened by 6 bases and J by 6 bases; bases outside the gene matches: 5. The record originates from a study of T cell changes during pregnancy in multiple sclerosis (dated by TCRdb to the late 2010s). As for the study more broadly: Changes in the T cell repertoire over the course of pregnancy were examined in this study in women with multiple sclerosis.

The rearranged chain carries TRBV18 and TRBJ1-2; 9 central bases correspond to TRBD1. The clonotype was recovered from a female donor in good health, enrolled as a control in a pregnancy study. The specimen was CD4+ T cells from peripheral blood mononuclear cells, collected after pregnancy. The nucleotides are TGTGCCAGCTCGACCGGACAGGGGAATGGCTACACCTTC. This translates into CASSTGQGNGYTF.